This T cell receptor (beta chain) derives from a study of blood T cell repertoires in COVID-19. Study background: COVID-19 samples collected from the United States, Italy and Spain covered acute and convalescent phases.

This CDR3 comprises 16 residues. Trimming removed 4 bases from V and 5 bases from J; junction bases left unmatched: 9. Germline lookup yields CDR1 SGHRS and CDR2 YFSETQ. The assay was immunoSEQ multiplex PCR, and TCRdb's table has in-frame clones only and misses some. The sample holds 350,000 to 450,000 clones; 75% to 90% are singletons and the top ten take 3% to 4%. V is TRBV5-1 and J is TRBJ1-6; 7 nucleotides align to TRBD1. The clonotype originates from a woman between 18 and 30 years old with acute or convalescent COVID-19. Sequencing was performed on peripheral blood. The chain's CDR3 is CASSATGTDNNSPLHF. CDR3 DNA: TGCGCCAGCAGCGCCACCGGGACAGACAATAATTCACCCCTCCACTTT.